A selection of T cell receptor beta chains follows, all from one sample in a study of T cell responses to AZD1222 COVID-19 vaccine. Clones were read by immunoSEQ multiplex PCR, and TCRdb kept only the in-frame ones, dropping some. Here the sample spans about 140,000 clones, roughly nine tenths being singletons. The specimen was peripheral blood, collected 28 days after the second dose of the MenACWY control vaccine. Receptor source: an adult who received the MenACWY meningococcal vaccine as a control. The CDR3 runs from the conserved cysteine through the conserved F or W. A D gene is named only where the DNA matches it firmly. Clone size appears in some rows only: once, few, many, or a class for an expanded clone.

abundance,v_gene,d_gene,j_gene,CDR3aa,CDR3nt
once,TRBV28,TRBD2,TRBJ2-1,CASSHRPSGGNEQFF,TGTGCCAGCAGTCACCGTCCTAGCGGGGGAAATGAGCAGTTCTTC
.,TRBV25-1,TRBD2,TRBJ2-1,CASRVAGANNEQFF,TGTGCCAGCAGGGTAGCGGGGGCAAACAATGAGCAGTTCTTC
.,TRBV6-5,.,TRBJ2-2,CASSYYPPAAGELFF,TGTGCCAGCAGTTACTACCCCCCGGCAGCCGGGGAGCTGTTTTTT
.,TRBV5-6,TRBD1,TRBJ1-5,CASSVGGTGNNQPQHF,TGTGCCAGCAGCGTAGGGGGGACAGGGAACAATCAGCCCCAGCATTTT
.,TRBV29-1,.,TRBJ2-7,CSALPLGDPYEQYF,TGCAGCGCCCTCCCTTTGGGCGACCCCTACGAGCAGTACTTC
.,TRBV6-1,.,TRBJ2-1,CASSPVGVSGDEQFF,TGTGCCAGCAGTCCAGTGGGGGTCTCTGGGGATGAGCAGTTCTTC
.,TRBV7-2,TRBD1,TRBJ1-1,CASSFRQGRTEAFF,TGTGCCAGCAGCTTCAGACAGGGCCGTACTGAAGCTTTCTTT
.,TRBV20-1,.,TRBJ2-7,CSARTSYEQYF,TGCAGTGCTAGGACTTCCTACGAGCAGTACTTC
.,TRBV28,.,TRBJ2-5,CATRRGQQETQYF,TGTGCCACCAGACGGGGGCAACAAGAGACCCAGTACTTC
.,TRBV7-3,.,TRBJ2-1,CASSWDSSSYNEQFF,TGTGCCAGCAGCTGGGACTCGTCCTCCTACAATGAGCAGTTCTTC
once,TRBV2,.,TRBJ2-3,CASSEAGGTDTQYF,TGTGCCAGCAGTGAAGCTGGCGGAACAGATACGCAGTATTTT
.,TRBV10-3,TRBD1,TRBJ1-1,CAIATGGDTEAFF,TGTGCCATCGCAACAGGGGGTGACACTGAAGCTTTCTTT
.,TRBV7-3,.,TRBJ2-5,CASSLGLSETQYF,TGTGCCAGCAGCTTAGGGCTGAGTGAGACCCAGTACTTC
.,TRBV19,.,TRBJ1-4,CASSTQATNEKLFF,TGTGCCAGTAGCACACAGGCAACTAATGAAAAACTGTTTTTT
.,TRBV15,.,TRBJ1-4,CATSSVNSGNEKLFF,TGTGCCACCAGTAGTGTCAATTCTGGTAATGAAAAACTGTTTTTT
once,TRBV4-3,.,TRBJ1-6,CASSQAGQGTGSPLHF,TGCGCCAGCAGCCAAGCCGGCCAGGGAACGGGTTCACCCCTCCACTTT
.,TRBV7-6,.,TRBJ2-2,CASSLAKSNTGELFF,TGTGCCAGCAGCTTAGCCAAATCGAACACCGGGGAGCTGTTTTTT
once,TRBV6-1,.,TRBJ1-4,CASSEVTTNEKLFF,TGTGCCAGCAGTGAGGTAACAACTAATGAAAAACTGTTTTTT
.,TRBV6-8,.,TRBJ2-2,CASSSESGELFF,TGTGCCAGCAGTTCCGAGTCCGGGGAGCTGTTTTTT
.,TRBV7-2,TRBD1,TRBJ2-7,CASSLAETGGGDEQYF,TGTGCCAGCAGCTTAGCAGAGACAGGGGGCGGGGACGAGCAGTACTTC
.,TRBV27,.,TRBJ2-5,CASSTRGFSQETQYF,TGTGCCAGCAGTACCCGGGGCTTCTCCCAAGAGACCCAGTACTTC
.,TRBV6-5,.,TRBJ2-3,CASSYGDSTDTQYF,TGTGCCAGCAGTTACGGGGACAGCACAGATACGCAGTATTTT
.,TRBV7-2,TRBD2,TRBJ2-5,CASRVGLAGLQETQYF,TGTGCCAGCAGGGTGGGACTAGCGGGGCTTCAAGAGACCCAGTACTTC
once,TRBV18,.,TRBJ1-3,CASSPLQGSGNTIYF,TGTGCCAGCTCACCATTACAGGGCTCTGGAAACACCATATATTTT
.,TRBV5-1,TRBD1,TRBJ1-1,CASSGGTGGSTEAFF,TGCGCCAGCAGCGGGGGAACAGGGGGCTCCACTGAAGCTTTCTTT
once,TRBV3-1/TRBV3-2,.,TRBJ2-1,CASSQDTTPYNEQFF,TGTGCCAGCAGCCAAGACACAACCCCATACAATGAGCAGTTCTTC
.,TRBV10-3,.,TRBJ1-6,CAISESGSNSPLHF,TGTGCCATCAGTGAGTCTGGGAGCAATTCACCCCTCCACTTT
.,TRBV3-1/TRBV3-2,.,TRBJ2-7,CARTQDNSYEQYF,TGTGCCAGAACCCAGGACAACTCCTACGAGCAGTACTTC
.,TRBV24-1,TRBD1,TRBJ2-7,CATSDPTGVNEQYF,TGTGCCACCAGTGACCCGACAGGGGTGAACGAGCAGTACTTC
.,TRBV21-1,.,TRBJ2-3,CASSARREPKSDTQYF,TGTGCCAGCAGCGCACGGAGAGAACCCAAATCAGATACGCAGTATTTT
.,TRBV5-1,.,TRBJ1-4,CASSLAHGGATNEKLFF,TGCGCCAGCAGCTTGGCACATGGAGGTGCAACTAATGAAAAACTGTTTTTT
.,TRBV11-3,TRBD1,TRBJ2-7,CASRSDRVSYEQYF,TGTGCCAGCAGATCGGACAGGGTTTCGTACGAGCAGTACTTC
.,TRBV6-2/TRBV6-3,.,TRBJ2-1,CASSPPGVTYNEQFF,TGTGCCAGCAGCCCCCCGGGGGTAACCTACAATGAGCAGTTCTTC
.,TRBV18,TRBD1,TRBJ1-5,CASSPRGDRGLTQPQHF,TGTGCCAGCTCACCGAGGGGGGACAGGGGGCTCACTCAGCCCCAGCATTTT
.,TRBV6-1,.,TRBJ2-5,CASSELSGSIQETQYF,TGTGCCAGCAGTGAACTATCGGGGAGTATCCAAGAGACCCAGTACTTC
.,TRBV18,TRBD1,TRBJ1-4,CASSPGQGGEKLFF,TGTGCCAGCTCACCGGGACAGGGAGGTGAAAAACTGTTTTTT
once,TRBV29-1,.,TRBJ1-2,CSVEDQGVRGYTF,TGCAGCGTTGAGGACCAGGGTGTTCGTGGCTACACCTTC
.,TRBV7-9,.,TRBJ2-2,CASSSSNTGELFF,TGTGCCAGCAGCTCCTCGAACACCGGGGAGCTGTTTTTT
.,TRBV9,TRBD1,TRBJ1-6,CASSVSDRAINSPLHF,TGTGCCAGCAGCGTATCAGACAGGGCGATTAATTCACCCCTCCACTTT
few,TRBV6-5,.,TRBJ1-5,CASSRDGVLSQHF,TGTGCCAGCAGCCGGGACGGTGTGCTGTCCCAGCATTTT
.,TRBV5-6,.,TRBJ2-7,CASSDDSDEQYF,TGTGCCAGCAGCGACGACAGCGACGAGCAGTACTTC
once,TRBV2,.,TRBJ2-7,CASRPETYEQYF,TGTGCCAGCAGACCGGAAACCTACGAGCAGTACTTC
.,TRBV19,.,TRBJ2-1,CASSIGTPYNEQFF,TGTGCCAGTAGTATAGGGACGCCTTACAATGAGCAGTTCTTC
few,TRBV6-1,.,TRBJ2-7,CASSEMAGGVYEQYF,TGTGCCAGCAGTGAAATGGCAGGGGGGGTGTACGAGCAGTACTTC
.,TRBV6-5,.,TRBJ1-1,CASSYRTGNTEAFF,TGTGCCAGCAGTTATAGGACGGGGAACACTGAAGCTTTCTTT
.,TRBV18,TRBD1,TRBJ1-1,CASSADRVRTEAFF,TGTGCCAGCTCAGCGGACAGGGTAAGGACTGAAGCTTTCTTT
.,TRBV7-7,.,TRBJ2-5,CASSLTNQETQYF,TGTGCCAGCAGCTTGACAAACCAAGAGACCCAGTACTTC
.,TRBV19,.,TRBJ2-6,CASSSRTDRANVLTF,TGTGCCAGTAGTTCCCGGACCGATCGGGCCAACGTCCTGACTTTC
.,TRBV7-3,.,TRBJ2-1,CASSLTGGVYNEQFF,TGTGCCAGCAGCTTAACGGGGGGCGTGTACAATGAGCAGTTCTTC
.,TRBV27,TRBD1,TRBJ1-1,CASSPSLQGIDGTEAFF,TGTGCCAGCAGTCCCTCGTTACAGGGGATCGATGGGACTGAAGCTTTCTTT
.,TRBV6-2/TRBV6-3,.,TRBJ2-7,CASSYSAEYEQYF,TGTGCCAGCAGTTACTCGGCTGAGTACGAGCAGTACTTC
.,TRBV28,TRBD1,TRBJ1-2,CASSLGATGVNYGYTF,TGTGCCAGCAGTTTAGGAGCGACAGGGGTTAACTATGGCTACACCTTC
once,TRBV6-5,TRBD1,TRBJ2-3,CASRAGTATDTQYF,TGTGCCAGCAGGGCCGGGACAGCCACAGATACGCAGTATTTT
.,TRBV10-1,TRBD2,TRBJ2-1,CASRQKLAGGYNEQFF,TGCGCCAGCAGACAAAAATTAGCGGGGGGGTACAATGAGCAGTTCTTC